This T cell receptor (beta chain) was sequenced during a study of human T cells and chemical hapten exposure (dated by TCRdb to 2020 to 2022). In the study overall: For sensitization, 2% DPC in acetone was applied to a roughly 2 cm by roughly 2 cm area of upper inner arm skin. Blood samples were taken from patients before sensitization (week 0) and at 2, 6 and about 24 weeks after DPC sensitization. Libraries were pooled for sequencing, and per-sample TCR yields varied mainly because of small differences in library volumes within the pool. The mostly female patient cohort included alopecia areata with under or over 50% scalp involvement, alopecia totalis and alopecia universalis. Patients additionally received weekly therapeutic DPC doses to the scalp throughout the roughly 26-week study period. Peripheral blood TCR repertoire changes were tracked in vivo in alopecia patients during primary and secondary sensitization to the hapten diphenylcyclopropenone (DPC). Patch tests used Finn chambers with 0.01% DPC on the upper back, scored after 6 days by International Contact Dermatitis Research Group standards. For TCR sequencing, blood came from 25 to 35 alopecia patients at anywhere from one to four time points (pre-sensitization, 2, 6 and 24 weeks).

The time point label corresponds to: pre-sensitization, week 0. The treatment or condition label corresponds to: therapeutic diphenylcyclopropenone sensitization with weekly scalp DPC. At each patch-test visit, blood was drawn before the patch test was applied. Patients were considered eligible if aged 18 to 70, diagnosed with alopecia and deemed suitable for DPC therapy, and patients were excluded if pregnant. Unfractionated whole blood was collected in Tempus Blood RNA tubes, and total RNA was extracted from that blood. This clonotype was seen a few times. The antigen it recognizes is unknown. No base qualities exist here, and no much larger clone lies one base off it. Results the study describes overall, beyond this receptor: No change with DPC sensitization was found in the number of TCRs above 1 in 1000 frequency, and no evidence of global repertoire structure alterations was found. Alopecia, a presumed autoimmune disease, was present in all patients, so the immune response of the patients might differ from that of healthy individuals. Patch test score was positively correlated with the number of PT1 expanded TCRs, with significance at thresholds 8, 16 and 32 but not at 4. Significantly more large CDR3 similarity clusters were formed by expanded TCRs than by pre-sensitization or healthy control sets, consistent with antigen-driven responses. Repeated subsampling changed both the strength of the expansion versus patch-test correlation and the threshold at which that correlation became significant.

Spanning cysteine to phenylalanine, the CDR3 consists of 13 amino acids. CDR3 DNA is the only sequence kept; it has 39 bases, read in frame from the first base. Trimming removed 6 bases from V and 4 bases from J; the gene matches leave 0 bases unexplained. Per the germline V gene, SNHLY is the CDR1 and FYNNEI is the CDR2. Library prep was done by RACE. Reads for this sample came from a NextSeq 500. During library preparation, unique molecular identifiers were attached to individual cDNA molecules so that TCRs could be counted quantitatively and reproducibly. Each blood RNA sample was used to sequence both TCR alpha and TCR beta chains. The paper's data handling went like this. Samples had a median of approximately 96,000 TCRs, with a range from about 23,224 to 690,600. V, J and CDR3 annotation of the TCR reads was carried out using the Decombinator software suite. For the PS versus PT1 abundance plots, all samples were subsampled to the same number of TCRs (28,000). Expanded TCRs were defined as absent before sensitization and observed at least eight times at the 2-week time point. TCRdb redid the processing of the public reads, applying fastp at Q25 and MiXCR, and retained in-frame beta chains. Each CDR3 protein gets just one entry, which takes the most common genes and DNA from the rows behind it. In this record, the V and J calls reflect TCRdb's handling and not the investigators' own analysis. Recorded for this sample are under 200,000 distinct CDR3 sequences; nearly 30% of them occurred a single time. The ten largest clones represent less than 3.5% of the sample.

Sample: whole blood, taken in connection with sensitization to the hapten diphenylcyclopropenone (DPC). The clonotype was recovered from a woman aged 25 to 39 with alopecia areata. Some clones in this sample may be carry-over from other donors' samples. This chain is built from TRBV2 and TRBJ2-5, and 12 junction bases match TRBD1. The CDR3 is CASRGQGAETQYF. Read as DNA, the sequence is TGTGCCAGCAGGGGACAGGGGGCAGAGACCCAGTACTTC.